This T cell receptor (beta chain) was found in a study of blood T cell repertoires in COVID-19. Whole-study context: Acute and convalescent COVID-19 specimens originated in the United States, Italy and Spain. PBMCs, B-cell-depleted T cells, or T cells provided the cDNA or gDNA that made up the material.

Patients at the Seattle site were enrolled during active infection and followed longitudinally. The repertoire was sequenced with immunoSEQ multiplex PCR; TCRdb's copy has only in-frame clones and lacks some. The sample holds 250,000 to 300,000 clones, 75% to 90% seen once. The TCR was taken from a woman aged 65 to 85 with COVID-19, enrolled during active disease. Material: peripheral blood.

CDR3 sequence: CASSQNLQENQPQHF. CDR3 DNA: TGTGCCAGCAGTCAAAACTTACAGGAGAATCAGCCCCAGCATTTT. This chain connects TRBV2 to TRBJ1-5, with D perhaps TRBD1 (5 bases). Looked up from germline, CDR1 is SNHLY and CDR2 is FYNNEI. V was clipped by 5 bases and J by 4 bases, with 15 bases between them. This CDR3 contains 15 residues.